This TCR beta chain was captured in a study of beta chain features in type 1 diabetes. Study background: Cells sorted and examined across all samples totaled nearly 110,000,000. Whole-study results and caveats: People with Type 1 diabetes carried modestly yet significantly shorter TCRB CDR3s in all four CD4+ subsets. Patients showed naive, central memory and Treg TCRB repertoires that appeared more similar than those of healthy donors.

Looked up from germline, CDR1 is SNHLY and CDR2 is FYNNEI. Trimming stripped 6 bases from V and 5 bases from J, with 16 bases between. The CDR3 consists of 14 residues. In regard to this clone: Its matching antigen is unknown.

Of the isolated RNA, all was reverse transcribed, and so the sequenced material was expressed TCRB transcripts. About 3.7 million reads, on average, came from each naive, central memory and regulatory T cell sample. Sequencing used immunoSEQ multiplex PCR; TCRdb keeps in-frame clones, though not all of them. Here the sample spans roughly 160,000 clones, around 8% being singletons. The clonotype comes from a woman in her forties with type 1 diabetes. The genes are TRBV2 and TRBJ2-5, with D possibly TRBD2 on 6 matching bases. Sequencing input: central memory CD4+ T cells from blood. The CDR3 region has the DNA TGTGCCAGCAGCAGAGGTTTAAGCGGGGAGACCCAGTACTTC. Translation gives CASSRGLSGETQYF.